The clone carrying this TCR beta chain was seen ten or more times. What it binds is not known. The source of the sample is a study of T cells in Graves' hyperthyroidism and ophthalmopathy. Study-wide findings and caveats: Ophthalmopathy was model-predicted a median roughly six months pre-onset.

In germline, CDR1 is DFQATT, CDR2 SNEGSKA (reference sequence). This CDR3 is 14 amino acids long. The germline V and J ends were trimmed by 3 bases and 4 bases, with 13 bases remaining between them. Using RNA transcripts as the source, TCR beta CDR3 regions were amplified. HTBI primers were employed in a first-round RT-PCR of the TCR CDR3. TCRdb independently ran MiXCR on the multiplex PCR reads; one entry per CDR3 protein. The table records some 700,000 distinct CDR3 sequences, 17% of them present only once. The TCR originated in a man over 45 with Graves' hyperthyroidism. Sequencing input: blood. The gene calls are TRBV20-1 and TRBJ2-1; perhaps D is TRBD1 or TRBD2 (6 bases each). The DNA for the CDR3 is TGCAGTGCTAGTCTAACAGGGAGGTACAATGAGCAGTTCTTC. It encodes CSASLTGRYNEQFF.